The 32 T cell receptor beta chains presented below share a single source sample, sequenced in a study of glioma-infiltrating T cells. Using RNA template, CDR3s of TCR alpha and beta were amplified with iRepertoire arm-PCR. In TCRdb, the multiplex PCR reads were re-called with MiXCR into one record per CDR3 protein. The repertoire has some 180,000 distinct CDR3 sequences, more than 30% of them found once; the top ten carry around 20%. The sample consisted of glioma tissue, nonneoplastic brain tissue, or PBMCs (not recorded which). Receptor source: a human donor with low-grade glioma or glioblastoma, undergoing nonglioma brain surgery, or in good health (not recorded which).

To note about this clonotype: Germline and junction disagree at one end, which may indicate a read error. The chain uses TRBV29-1 and TRBJ1-5; weak D call: TRBD1 (6 bases). The V gene's germline CDR1 is SQVTM and CDR2 ANQGSEA. This CDR3 comprises 15 residues. CDR3 nucleotides: TGCAGCGTTGAATTGACAGGAGAAACCAATCAGTCCCAGCATTTT. This translates into CSVELTGETNQSQHF.

This clonotype has a count of ten or more. This sequence joins TRBV27 and TRBJ1-4, with 8 bases aligning to TRBD1. Trimming removed 6 bases from V and 7 bases from J; junction bases left unmatched: 7. Looked up from germline, CDR1 is MNHEY and CDR2 is SMNVEV (reference sequence). This CDR3 contains 14 residues. The CDR3 spells CASSRGQGPEKLFF. CDR3 DNA: TGTGCCAGCAGCCGTGGACAGGGCCCTGAAAAACTGTTTTTT.

This clonotype was detected many times. The rearrangement joins TRBV28 to TRBJ2-7, with D unclear. The CDR3 sequence is 12 residues long. Trimming cost V 7 bases and J 4 bases, with 11 bases left between them. Germline CDR1 is MDHEN and CDR2 is SYDVKM. The CDR3 reads CASTPDQYEQYF. The CDR3 DNA is TGTGCCAGCACCCCGGACCAGTACGAGCAGTACTTC.

This clonotype was counted a few times. This chain joins TRBV5-4 and TRBJ2-2, with 9 nucleotides matching TRBD1. The CDR3 has 14 amino acids. Trimming at V came to 4 bases and at J to 6 bases, leaving 4 bases not matched to a gene. Germline-derived CDR1 and CDR2 are SGHNT and YYREEE (reference sequence). The CDR3 DNA reads as TGTGCCAGCAGCCGGACAGGGGCCTCCGGGGAGCTGTTTTTT. Translated, it gives CASSRTGASGELFF.

At least ten counts were recorded for this clonotype. This sequence joins TRBV4-1 and TRBJ2-3, with 7 bases lining up with TRBD1. J lost 6 bases, V lost 3 bases, and 0 bases had no gene match. Germline values: CDR1 MGHRA, CDR2 YSYEKL. This CDR3 has 12 amino acids. The CDR3 region has the DNA TGCGCCAGCAGCCAGGGACAGGATACGCAGTATTTT. This encodes CASSQGQDTQYF.

In regard to this clonotype: Compared with germline, one end of the junction differs, possibly owing to a read error. V and J are TRBV5-4 and TRBJ2-3; the D gene is possibly TRBD1 (6 bases). This CDR3 spans 15 amino acids. The germline CDR1 and CDR2 sequences are SGHNT and YYREEE (reference sequence). CDR3 nucleotides: TGTGCCAGCAGCTTGGTTATAGGGTGGACAGATGCGCAGTATTTT. Its protein is CASSLVIGWTDAQYF.

The chain is built from TRBV29-1 and TRBJ1-4; D may be TRBD1 (5 bases). The CDR3 has 13 residues. CDR1 and CDR2 (germline): SQVTM, ANQGSEA. Trimming took 4 bases from V and 1 from J, leaving 7 bases between them. The DNA for the CDR3 is TGCAGCGTTGGGAGGGGAACTAATGAAAAACTGTTTTTT. Translation: CSVGRGTNEKLFF.

This rearrangement joins TRBV28 to TRBJ1-1; 7 positions match TRBD1. The CDR3 runs 14 residues. Trimming at V came to 5 bases and at J to 7 bases, leaving 10 bases not matched to a gene. Germline V gives CDR1 MDHEN, CDR2 SYDVKM. The CDR3 loop is CASSPRTGSGEAFF. CDR3 in DNA: TGTGCCAGCAGTCCCCGGACAGGATCTGGTGAAGCTTTCTTT.

In this sample, this clonotype turned up many times. The V and J genes are TRBV7-2 and TRBJ1-2; D is ambiguous. CDR1 and CDR2 (germline): SGHTA, FQGNSA. Trimming took 0 bases from V and 5 from J, leaving 16 bases between them. The CDR3 spans 16 residues. In DNA, the CDR3 is TGTGCCAGCAGCTTAGCATTAGGTGGGAGCATATATGGCTACACCTTC. It yields the protein CASSLALGGSIYGYTF.

This clonotype was recorded many times. V gene TRBV4-3 combines with J gene TRBJ2-3; TRBD2 is a possible D gene (6 bases). Germline V CDR1 and CDR2: LGHNA, YSLEER. With 0 bases removed from V and 6 bases from J, the gap between germline ends came to 13 bases. CDR3 length: 15 amino acids. CDR3 sequence reads: CASSQELAISDTQYF. The DNA for the CDR3 is TGCGCCAGCAGCCAAGAGCTAGCGATATCTGATACGCAGTATTTT.

This clonotype was observed many times. The rearrangement joins TRBV19 to TRBJ1-2; perhaps TRBD1 as D (5 bases). The CDR3 sequence is 14 residues long. The germline V gene has CDR1 LNHDA and CDR2 SQIVND (reference sequence). V dropped 5 bases and J dropped 2 bases, with 12 bases sitting between them. The CDR3, as DNA: TGTGCCAGTAGTCCCAGGGAGATGAACTATGGCTACACCTTC. As protein: CASSPREMNYGYTF.

This clonotype was counted many times. The V gene is TRBV28, the J gene TRBJ2-7; TRBD1 matches 7 bases. The ends lost 6 bases at V and 3 bases at J; junction bases unmatched: 8. Germline CDR1 reads MDHEN; CDR2 reads SYDVKM. This CDR3 region has 14 residues. CDR3 DNA sequence: TGTGCCAGCAGACTCGGACAGGTTCGCTACGAGCAGTACTTC. Residues: CASRLGQVRYEQYF.

V gene TRBV19 combines with J gene TRBJ1-5; no reliable D call. This CDR3 region has 13 residues. Germline values: CDR1 LNHDA, CDR2 SQIVND (reference sequence). V was shortened by 8 bases and J by 0 bases, with 8 bases between the two germline ends. Here the CDR3 DNA reads TGTGCCAGTGGGGTTAATAGCAATCAGCCCCAGCATTTT. Translated, it gives CASGVNSNQPQHF. Combining the CDR3 with reference TRBV19 and TRBJ1-5 gives the whole variable domain DGGITQSPKYLFRKEGQNVTLSCEQNLNHDAMYWYRQDPGQGLRLIYYSQIVNDFQKGDIAEGYSVSREKKESFPLTVTSAQKNPTAFYLCASGVNSNQPQHFGDGTRLSIL.

The gene calls are TRBV4-1 and TRBJ1-1; D uncertain. Per the germline V gene, CDR1 is MGHRA and CDR2 is YSYEKL. The length of the CDR3 is 16 residues. The V end lost 3 bases, the J end lost 6 bases, and 20 bases lay between the germline ends. The DNA for the CDR3 is TGCGCCAGCAGCCATTTCGTCCGGGTGGGAAGCGCTGAAGCTTTCTTT. Translation gives CASSHFVRVGSAEAFF.

This clonotype appeared many times. The J gene is TRBJ2-1, the V gene TRBV6-2 or TRBV6-3, with D possibly TRBD1 on 5 matching bases. Per the germline V gene, CDR1 is MNHEY and CDR2 is SVGEGT. V dropped 2 bases and J dropped 7 bases, with 12 bases sitting between them. The CDR3 is made up of 14 amino acids. Written as DNA, the CDR3 is TGTGCCAGCAGTTACCTGGGGCTAGGAAATGAGCAGTTCTTC. This sequence encodes CASSYLGLGNEQFF.

This clonotype was seen ten or more times. This chain joins TRBV5-8 and TRBJ1-5; no clear D. In germline, CDR1 is SGHTS, CDR2 YDEGEE. The CDR3 runs 14 residues. V gave up 1 base and J gave up 1 base, with 6 bases separating them. CDR3 sequence: CASSLRNSNQPQHF. The CDR3 DNA reads TGTGCCAGCAGCTTGAGAAACAGCAATCAGCCCCAGCATTTT. The whole variable domain, filled in from reference TRBV5-8 and TRBJ1-5, reads EAGVTQSPTHLIKTRGQQATLRCSPISGHTSVYWYQQALGLGLQFLLWYDEGEERNRGNFPPRFSGRQFPNYSSELNVNALELEDSALYLCASSLRNSNQPQHFGDGTRLSIL.

This clonotype was observed a few times. The chain recombines TRBV29-1 with TRBJ2-3; D gene unclear. V lost 7 bases and J lost 4, with 21 bases in between. CDR1 SQVTM and CDR2 ANQGSEA come from the germline V gene. This CDR3 has 15 amino acids. CDR3 amino acids: CSATPLAGKADTQYF. CDR3 in DNA: TGCAGCGCCACCCCTCTGGCAGGAAAGGCAGATACGCAGTATTTT.

This clonotype appeared a few times. The J gene is TRBJ1-4, the V gene TRBV7-9; D remains unclear. CDR3 size: 15 residues. The V gene lost 2 bases and the J gene lost 1 base, with 8 bases spanning the gap. Looked up from germline, CDR1 is SEHNR and CDR2 is FQNEAQ (reference sequence). CDR3 amino acids: CASSLKVGTNEKLFF. The CDR3 DNA reads as TGTGCCAGCAGCTTAAAAGTAGGAACTAATGAAAAACTGTTTTTT.

V usage is TRBV20-1 and J usage is TRBJ2-2; D is perhaps TRBD1 or TRBD2 (6 bases each). The CDR3 spans 15 residues. Germline lookup yields CDR1 DFQATT and CDR2 SNEGSKA (reference sequence). Deletions cut 1 base from V and 6 bases from J, with 15 bases between. Written as DNA, the CDR3 is TGCAGTGCTAGAGGCTACCCGGGGGCGTCCGGGGAGCTGTTTTTT. Its translation: CSARGYPGASGELFF.

This clonotype occurred many times. The chain links TRBV7-9 to TRBJ2-1; TRBD1 aligns across 7 bases. The CDR3 contains 11 residues. After removal of 11 bases from V and 8 bases from J, the junction contained 6 bases not matched to a gene. The germline V gene has CDR1 SEHNR and CDR2 FQNEAQ (reference sequence). The CDR3 DNA follows: TGTGCCGTGGACAGGCTCTATGAGCAGTTCTTC. Protein: CAVDRLYEQFF.

This clonotype was seen a handful of times. The J gene is TRBJ2-5, the V gene TRBV5-4; a weak D match, TRBD2 (6 bases). The CDR3 sequence is 14 residues long. Germline loops: CDR1 SGHNT, CDR2 YYREEE (reference sequence). The V end was cut by 5 bases, the J end by 3 bases, with 14 bases between. CDR3 coding DNA: TGTGCCAGCAGTTTGACGGACTACAAAGAGACCCAGTACTTC. This gives the protein CASSLTDYKETQYF. The entire variable domain, with the rest obtained from reference TRBV5-4 and TRBJ2-5, is as follows: ETGVTQSPTHLIKTRGQQVTLRCSSQSGHNTVSWYQQALGQGPQFIFQYYREEENGRGNFPPRFSGLQFPNYSSELNVNALELDDSALYLCASSLTDYKETQYFGPGTRLLVL.

For this clonotype: Germline is not matched at one junction end, which may reflect a read error. V gene TRBV11-2 combines with J gene TRBJ2-2, with 8 positions matching TRBD2. In germline, CDR1 is SGHAT, CDR2 FQNNGV. The CDR3 extends over 14 amino acids. The CDR3 coding sequence is TGTGCCATCAGCCTCCGGGGGGGCACCGGGGAGCTGGTTTTT. Its translation is CAISLRGGTGELVF.

This chain connects TRBV2 to TRBJ2-7; D is unresolved. Trimming left V 6 bases short and J 0 bases short, with 18 bases between. This CDR3 has 16 residues. Per germline, CDR1 SNHLY and CDR2 FYNNEI. CDR3 nucleotide sequence: TGTGCCAGCAGCCCAAGGGTTGGCAGGAGCTCCTACGAGCAGTACTTC. It is translated as CASSPRVGRSSYEQYF.

This clonotype was picked up many times. This rearrangement joins TRBV24-1 to TRBJ2-1; D gene uncertain. V lost 1 base and J 3 bases, leaving 9 bases between the germline ends. The CDR3 has 15 amino acids. Per the germline V gene, CDR1 is KGHDR and CDR2 is SFDVKD. The CDR3 DNA reads TGTGCCACCAGTGATTTTGGTCCCGTCTACAATGAGCAGTTCTTC. Protein sequence: CATSDFGPVYNEQFF.

This clonotype was detected only a few times. A much larger clone differs by one base, so this may be a read error. Since no conserved phenylalanine or tryptophan closes the CDR3, a read error is the likely cause. The V and J genes are TRBV4-1 and TRBJ1-3; D is unclear. V was clipped by 4 bases and J by 8 bases, with 21 bases between them. Germline-derived CDR1 and CDR2 are MGHRA and YSYEKL. This CDR3 is 16 amino acids long. CDR3 coding DNA: TGCGCCAGCAGCCGTCCAAGTTCCGGCCCCACGGACACCATATATCTT. Encoded protein: CASSRPSSGPTDTIYL.

This clonotype was detected ten times or more. This chain links TRBV7-3 with TRBJ2-3, with 7 positions matching TRBD2. The CDR3 sequence is 18 residues long. In germline, CDR1 is SGHTA, CDR2 FQGTGA. Trimming cost V 1 base and J 3 bases; bases outside gene matches: 13. The CDR3 is CASSLNSLAAGSTDTQYF. The CDR3 nucleotides read TGTGCCAGCAGCTTAAATTCCCTAGCAGCGGGATCGACAGATACGCAGTATTTT.

The chain joins TRBV6-5 to TRBJ1-5; D remains ambiguous. Looked up from germline, CDR1 is MNHEY and CDR2 is SVGAGI. This CDR3 spans 17 amino acids. V was pared by 1 base and J by 0 bases, with 13 bases between. The CDR3 here is CASSYFNPSHSNQPQHF. DNA of the CDR3: TGTGCCAGCAGTTACTTTAACCCCAGCCATAGCAATCAGCCCCAGCATTTT.

This rearrangement joins TRBV6-5 to TRBJ2-5, with 10 bases identical to TRBD1. J was trimmed by 5 bases and V by 4 bases; bases with no gene match: 7. The CDR3 runs 15 residues. Per germline, CDR1 MNHEY and CDR2 SVGAGI. This chain's CDR3 is CASSWDRGPQETQYF. CDR3 sequence (DNA): TGTGCCAGCAGTTGGGACAGGGGACCGCAGGAGACCCAGTACTTC.

At least ten counts were recorded for this clonotype. The V gene is TRBV20-1, the J gene TRBJ1-1; D is unresolved. Between the trimmed V and J ends, which lost 4 bases and 4 bases, there was a span of 10 bases. The CDR3 sequence is 12 residues long. CDR1 and CDR2 from the germline V gene are DFQATT and SNEGSKA (reference sequence). This chain's CDR3 is CSAIPTFTEAFF. The CDR3 bases are TGCAGTGCTATACCTACATTCACTGAAGCTTTCTTT.

This clonotype has ten or more counts. This chain links TRBV6-2 or TRBV6-3 with TRBJ2-3; D is ambiguous. In germline, CDR1 is MNHEY, CDR2 SVGEGT. V was pared by 2 bases and J by 3 bases, with 15 bases between. The CDR3 has 16 residues. The CDR3, as DNA: TGTGCCAGCAGTTACGGAGAAAGTGTGAGGACAGATACGCAGTATTTT. Protein product: CASSYGESVRTDTQYF.

In regard to this clonotype: A junction end diverges from the germline sequence, so it may reflect a read error. The J gene is TRBJ2-7, the V gene TRBV4-2; 7 nucleotides agree with TRBD2. The CDR3 length is 14 residues. The V gene's germline CDR1 is LGHNA and CDR2 YNFKEQ. CDR3 loop: CVSSQGGGSYEQYF. CDR3 in DNA: TGTGTCAGCAGCCAAGGAGGCGGGAGCTACGAGCAGTACTTC.

J is TRBJ1-2 and V is TRBV12-3 or TRBV12-4; a weak D match, TRBD1 (6 bases). The CDR3 runs 15 residues. V was shortened by 3 bases and J by 5 bases, with 16 bases between the two germline ends. CDR3: CASSFRTAKGYGYTF. As DNA, the CDR3 is TGTGCCAGCAGTTTCAGGACAGCCAAGGGGTATGGCTACACCTTC.